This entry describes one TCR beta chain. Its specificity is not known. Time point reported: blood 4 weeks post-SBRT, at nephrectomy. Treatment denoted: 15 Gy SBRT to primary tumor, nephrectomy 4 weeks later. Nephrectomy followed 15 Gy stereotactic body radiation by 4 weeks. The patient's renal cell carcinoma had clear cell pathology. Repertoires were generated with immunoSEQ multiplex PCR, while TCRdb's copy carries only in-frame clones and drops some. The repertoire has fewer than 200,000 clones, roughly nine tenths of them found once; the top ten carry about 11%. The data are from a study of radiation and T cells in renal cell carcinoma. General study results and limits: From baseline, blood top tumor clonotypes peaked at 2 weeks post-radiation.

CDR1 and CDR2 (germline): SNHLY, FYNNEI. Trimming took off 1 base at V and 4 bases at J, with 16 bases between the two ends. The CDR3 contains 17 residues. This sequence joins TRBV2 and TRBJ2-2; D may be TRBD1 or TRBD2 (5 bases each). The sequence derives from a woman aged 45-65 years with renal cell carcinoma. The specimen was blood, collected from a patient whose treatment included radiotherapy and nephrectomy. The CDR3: CASSEGGWQGFTGELFF. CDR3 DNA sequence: TGTGCCAGCAGTGAAGGGGGGTGGCAGGGTTTCACCGGGGAGCTGTTTTTT.